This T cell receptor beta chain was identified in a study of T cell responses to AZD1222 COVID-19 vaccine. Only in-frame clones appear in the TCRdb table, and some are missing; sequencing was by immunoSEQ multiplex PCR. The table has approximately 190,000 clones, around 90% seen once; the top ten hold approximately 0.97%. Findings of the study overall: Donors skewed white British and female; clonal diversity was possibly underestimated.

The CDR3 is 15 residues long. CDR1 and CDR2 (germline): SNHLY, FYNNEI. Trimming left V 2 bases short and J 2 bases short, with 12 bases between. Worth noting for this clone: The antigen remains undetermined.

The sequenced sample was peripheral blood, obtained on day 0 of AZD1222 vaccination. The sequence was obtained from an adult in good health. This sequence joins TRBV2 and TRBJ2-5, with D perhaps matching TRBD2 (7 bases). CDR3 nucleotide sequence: TGTGCCAGCAGTGAATGGGGGGGCCGACAAGAGACCCAGTACTTC. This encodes CASSEWGGRQETQYF.